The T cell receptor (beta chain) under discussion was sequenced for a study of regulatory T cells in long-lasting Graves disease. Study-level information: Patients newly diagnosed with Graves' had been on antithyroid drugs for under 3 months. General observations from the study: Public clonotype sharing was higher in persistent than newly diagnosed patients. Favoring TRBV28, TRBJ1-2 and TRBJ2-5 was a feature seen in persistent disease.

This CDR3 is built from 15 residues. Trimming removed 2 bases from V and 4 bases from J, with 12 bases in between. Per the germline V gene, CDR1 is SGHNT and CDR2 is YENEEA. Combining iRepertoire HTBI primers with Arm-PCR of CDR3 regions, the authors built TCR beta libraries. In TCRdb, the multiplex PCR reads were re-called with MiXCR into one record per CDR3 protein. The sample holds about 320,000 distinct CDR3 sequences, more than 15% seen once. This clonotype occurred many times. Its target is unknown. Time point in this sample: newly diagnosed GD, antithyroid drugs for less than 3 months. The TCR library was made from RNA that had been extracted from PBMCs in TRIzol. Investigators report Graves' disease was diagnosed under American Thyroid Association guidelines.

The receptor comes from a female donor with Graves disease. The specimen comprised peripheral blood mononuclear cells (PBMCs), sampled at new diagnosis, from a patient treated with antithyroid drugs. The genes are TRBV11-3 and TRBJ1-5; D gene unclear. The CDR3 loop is CASSLQGLPNQPQHF. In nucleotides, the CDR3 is TGTGCCAGCAGCTTACAAGGACTGCCGAATCAGCCCCAGCATTTT. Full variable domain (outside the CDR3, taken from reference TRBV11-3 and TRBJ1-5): EAGVVQSPRYKIIEKKQPVAFWCNPISGHNTLYWYLQNLGQGPELLIRYENEEAVDDSQLPKDRFSAERLKGVDSTLKIQPAELGDSAVYLCASSLQGLPNQPQHFGDGTRLSIL.